A selection of T cell receptor beta chains follows, all from one sample in a study of metastatic and nonmetastatic thyroid tumors. TCRdb re-clonotyped the PCR reads via MiXCR. Seen here are some 46,000 clones, about 22% observed once, and the top ten hold around 3.6%. The sequenced sample consisted of blood. These receptors were obtained from a male donor with papillary thyroid cancer or a benign thyroid nodule (not recorded which). Some clones in this sample may be carry-over from other donors' samples. The CDR3 runs from the conserved cysteine through the conserved F or W. D genes are given only for firm matches. Not every row has a clone size; where given, it reads once, few, many or a size class.

clone_size j_call d_call v_call cdr3_nt cdr3_aa
. TRBJ2-7 . TRBV4-1 TGCGCCAGTAGCCAAGGGGTAGGGATCTCCTACGAGCAGTACTTC CASSQGVGISYEQYF
. TRBJ1-1 . TRBV18 TGTGCCAGCTCACCTGGGATTGACACTGAAGCTTTCTTT CASSPGIDTEAFF
. TRBJ2-7 . TRBV28 TGTGCCAGCAGTCCTGTGGGTCTCGGCTCCTACGAGCAGTACTTC CASSPVGLGSYEQYF
. TRBJ1-2 . TRBV20-1 TGCAGTGCAGAAGGGGCTAACTATGGCTACACCTTC CSAEGANYGYTF
once TRBJ2-1 . TRBV20-1 TGCAGTGCTAGAGAAAGAGTAGGAACGGGGGGCTACTACAATGAGCAGTTCTTC CSARERVGTGGYYNEQFF
medium-sized TRBJ2-7 TRBD2 TRBV10-3 TGTGCCATCTTTCGGGGGGAGGGTGCCTACGAGCAGTACTTC CAIFRGEGAYEQYF
. TRBJ1-3 . TRBV5-1 TGCGCCAGCAGCTTGGGACAGGTTGAGAACACCATATATTTT CASSLGQVENTIYF
few TRBJ2-1 . TRBV19 TGTGCCAGTAGCATAGGCGGAAGCGGGCTCCCCTACAATGAGCAGTTCTTC CASSIGGSGLPYNEQFF
many TRBJ2-7 . TRBV7-2 TGTGCCAGCAGCCTATACCTGGGCGGCGAGCAGTACTTC CASSLYLGGEQYF
many TRBJ2-2 . TRBV5-1 TGCGCCAGCAGCTTGCCCGGGCCCGGGGCCGGGGAGCTGTTTTTT CASSLPGPGAGELFF
. TRBJ2-3 . TRBV3-1 TGTGCCAGCAGCCAGACTAGGGAGTTTACAGATACGCAGTATTTT CASSQTREFTDTQYF
. TRBJ2-1 TRBD2 TRBV5-1 TGCGCCAGCAGCTTTTCCGAGCGGGAGAGCTATGAGCAGTTCTTC CASSFSERESYEQFF
many TRBJ2-5 TRBD1 TRBV5-1 TGCGCCAGCAGCGTTGGGGCCTCTGGGACAGGGGAGACCCAGTACTTC CASSVGASGTGETQYF
many TRBJ2-1 TRBD2 TRBV6-1 TGTGCCAGCAGTTTAGAACATGGACTAGAGGGGTTCTTC CASSLEHGLEGFF
many TRBJ2-7 . TRBV5-1 TGCGCCAGCACTATCCTCCAGGGAGACTACGAGCAGTACTTC CASTILQGDYEQYF
. TRBJ2-7 . TRBV19 TGTGCCAGTAGTATAGCTTCCGTTGGGGCCGAGCAGTACTTC CASSIASVGAEQYF
. TRBJ2-1 TRBD1 TRBV6-1 TGTGCCAGCAGTGAAGGGACAGGGATCCTCTACAATGAGCAGTTCTTC CASSEGTGILYNEQFF
many TRBJ1-1 . TRBV4-1 TGCGCCAGCAGCGCTTCCCGGGAGCTCAGCACTGAAGCTTTCTTT CASSASRELSTEAFF
. TRBJ2-6 . TRBV9 TGTGCCAGCAGCGGTAGACTTTGGGCCCTCTCTTGGGCCAACGTCCTGACTTTC CASSGRLWALSWANVLTF
few TRBJ2-2 . TRBV6-2/TRBV6-3 TGTGCCAGCAGCCTTCAGGCCGGGGAGCTGTTTTTT CASSLQAGELFF
. TRBJ2-1 . TRBV30 TGTGCCTGGAGTGTACCCGGGTATGAGCAGTTCTTC CAWSVPGYEQFF
. TRBJ1-3 . TRBV20-1 TGCAGTGCTCTCCGAGACCTCTCTGGAAACACCATATATTTT CSALRDLSGNTIYF
many TRBJ2-1 TRBD2 TRBV11-2 TGTGCCAGCAGCTTAAACAAGCGGGAGGGCCCCGATGAGCAGTTCTTC CASSLNKREGPDEQFF
few TRBJ1-1 . TRBV12-3/TRBV12-4 TGTGCCAGCACTATCAACCCAACCGGACAGACTGAAGCTTTCTTT CASTINPTGQTEAFF